The clone carrying this T cell receptor beta chain was seen a few times. The antigen is unknown. An Oncomine TCR Beta short-read assay was used to sequence the DNA from cultured CD4+ T cells. One entry per CDR3 protein results from TCRdb running MiXCR on the PCR reads. This sample yields about 14,000 distinct CDR3 sequences, of which 30% to 50% are seen a single time; roughly 10% belongs to the top ten. This sample stems from a study of vaccination and CD4 T cells after COVID-19. The CDR3 totals 17 residues. V was cut by 3 bases and J by 4 bases, with 16 bases left in between. Germline lookup yields CDR1 LNHNV and CDR2 YYDKDF (reference sequence). Treatment: approximately 11-day PBMC culture with coronavirus spike peptide pools or control peptides (ViraFEST assay). IL-2 (around 10 IU/ml) and peptide pools (approximately 10 ug/ml) were added to cultures of some 2.2 million PBMCs per well.

The rearrangement joins TRBV15 to TRBJ2-6; D uncertain. The sample was CD4+ T cells from blood, cultured in vitro. The sequence derives from a human donor who had recovered from COVID-19. The DNA of the CDR3 is TGTGCCACCAGCAGTCCTACCCTACTGGCAGGGGCCAACGTCCTGACTTTC. Residues: CATSSPTLLAGANVLTF.